Listed below are T cell receptor beta chains from one sample, sequenced in a study of neoadjuvant anti-PD-1 for oral cavity cancer. Profiling relied on immunoSEQ multiplex PCR, and the TCRdb table lists in-frame clones only, not all of them. This sample has about 39,000 clones, with about 76% found just once. Sequencing used PBMCs, obtained after nivolumab (anti-PD-1) treatment. These receptor sequences come from a person aged 40-85 years with oral cavity squamous cell carcinoma. Each CDR3 is given with its conserved first and last residue. D genes are given only for firm matches. Clone size is not always given. Where it is, it says once, few, many or a class for expanded clones.

- TRBJ1-6 TRBV5-1 - CASSVANSPLHF TGCGCCAGCAGCGTGGCAAATTCACCCCTCCACTTT
- TRBJ1-4 TRBV11-2 TRBD1 CASSLRQGSNEKLFF TGTGCCAGCAGCTTACGACAGGGGTCTAATGAAAAACTGTTTTTT
medium-sized TRBJ1-2 TRBV5-6 - CASSPVGDFGNGYTF TGTGCCAGCAGCCCGGTCGGGGATTTTGGGAATGGCTACACCTTC
- TRBJ1-4 TRBV6-6 - CASQYYPGPNEKLFF TGTGCCAGTCAGTACTACCCGGGGCCTAATGAAAAACTGTTTTTT
- TRBJ2-7 TRBV10-3 - CAISELTSSYEQYF TGTGCCATCAGTGAATTGACTTCCTCCTACGAGCAGTACTTC
- TRBJ2-2 TRBV10-3 - CAISETSGTGELFF TGTGCCATCAGTGAGACATCAGGGACCGGGGAGCTGTTTTTT
once TRBJ2-7 TRBV2 TRBD1 CASRDRKTYEQYF TGTGCCAGCAGGGACAGGAAAACCTACGAGCAGTACTTC
- TRBJ2-5 TRBV27 - CASSALGGRGQETQYF TGTGCCAGCAGCGCCCTCGGGGGTAGAGGGCAAGAGACCCAGTACTTC
once TRBJ2-3 TRBV10-3 TRBD2 CAISVGGGYTDTQYF TGTGCCATCAGTGTGGGCGGGGGGTACACAGATACGCAGTATTTT
- TRBJ2-7 TRBV19 TRBD1 CASSFDRGPSYEQYF TGTGCCAGTAGTTTCGACAGGGGTCCCTCCTACGAGCAGTACTTC
- TRBJ1-5 TRBV7-9 - CASSLTGAQPQHF TGTGCCAGCAGCTTGACCGGGGCGCAGCCCCAGCATTTT
- TRBJ1-6 TRBV30 - CAWGGAENSPLHF TGTGCCTGGGGAGGGGCGGAAAATTCACCCCTCCACTTT
- TRBJ1-1 TRBV5-1 - CASSLAKGAGSSTEAFF TGCGCCAGCAGCTTGGCCAAAGGGGCGGGAAGTAGCACTGAAGCTTTCTTT
- TRBJ1-6 TRBV5-5 - CASSSRGVTPLHF TGTGCCAGCAGCTCAAGGGGAGTAACACCCCTCCACTTT
- TRBJ1-5 TRBV27 - CASREGVISNQPQHF TGTGCCAGCAGAGAGGGGGTCATTAGCAATCAGCCCCAGCATTTT
- TRBJ1-1 TRBV6-6 TRBD1 CASIFLQGVSFF TGTGCCAGCATCTTCTTACAGGGGGTTTCTTTCTTT
- TRBJ2-1 TRBV9 TRBD2 CASNPGLAGGVTEQFF TGTGCCAGCAACCCGGGACTAGCGGGGGGGGTCACTGAGCAGTTCTTC
few TRBJ1-1 TRBV7-8 TRBD1 CASSFARDSKAFF TGTGCCAGCAGCTTTGCCAGGGACAGTAAAGCTTTCTTT
few TRBJ2-2 TRBV11-3 TRBD1 CASSLGGQGFTGELFF TGTGCCAGCTCCTTGGGGGGACAGGGCTTCACCGGGGAGCTGTTTTTT
once TRBJ2-7 TRBV6-1 - CASGRPLSYEQYF TGTGCCAGCGGGAGACCCCTCTCCTACGAGCAGTACTTC
- TRBJ2-2 TRBV28 - CASSLWGGGSGELFF TGTGCCAGCAGTTTATGGGGAGGGGGCTCCGGGGAGCTGTTTTTT
few TRBJ1-1 TRBV27 - CASSPSPGFAEAFF TGTGCCAGCAGTCCATCCCCCGGCTTCGCTGAAGCTTTCTTT
- TRBJ2-7 TRBV6-1 - CASSLTFYEQYF TGTGCCAGCAGTCTAACGTTCTACGAGCAGTACTTC
- TRBJ2-7 TRBV19 TRBD1 CASSAGTGRRDEQYF TGTGCCAGTAGTGCAGGGACAGGGCGAAGGGACGAGCAGTACTTC
few TRBJ1-2 TRBV10-2 - CASSGYAGDGYGYTF TGCGCCAGCAGTGGGTATGCGGGGGATGGCTATGGCTACACCTTC
- TRBJ1-1 TRBV6-5 - CASSYSGSLDTEAFF TGTGCCAGCAGTTACTCCGGGTCCTTGGACACTGAAGCTTTCTTT
- TRBJ1-5 TRBV19 - CASSILGTANNQPQHF TGTGCCAGTAGTATATTAGGGACGGCCAACAATCAGCCCCAGCATTTT
- TRBJ1-5 TRBV5-6 - CASTRQGLHQPQHF TGTGCCAGCACCCGCCAGGGACTCCATCAGCCCCAGCATTTT
- TRBJ1-6 TRBV7-8 - CASTLSQGRGSPLHF TGTGCCAGCACCCTCTCGCAGGGCCGGGGTTCACCCCTCCACTTT
few TRBJ2-1 TRBV5-1 TRBD2 CASSLVLAGGGEQFF TGCGCCAGCAGCTTGGTACTAGCGGGAGGGGGTGAGCAGTTCTTC
- TRBJ2-5 TRBV11-2 TRBD2 CASSTERGYETQYF TGTGCCAGCAGCACCGAGCGGGGGTATGAGACCCAGTACTTC
- TRBJ1-2 TRBV6-1 TRBD1 CASSEETGDGYTF TGTGCCAGCAGTGAAGAGACAGGGGATGGCTACACCTTC
- TRBJ1-5 TRBV7-2 - CASSLEGLPKSNQPQHF TGTGCCAGCAGCTTAGAGGGACTGCCGAAGAGCAATCAGCCCCAGCATTTT
- TRBJ1-4 TRBV27 TRBD1 CASSLLSSRGFDEKLFF TGTGCCAGCAGTTTACTCTCCAGCAGGGGGTTCGATGAAAAACTGTTTTTT
- TRBJ1-2 TRBV5-1 TRBD1 CASSPSGQGEGYTF TGCGCCAGCAGCCCCTCCGGGCAGGGGGAAGGCTACACCTTC
medium-sized TRBJ2-7 TRBV7-2 TRBD1 CASSLAGQGSSYEQYF TGTGCCAGCAGCTTAGCAGGACAGGGGAGCTCCTACGAGCAGTACTTC
- TRBJ1-1 TRBV9 - CASSPLSTYVNTEAFF TGTGCCAGCAGCCCCTTGTCGACATATGTCAACACTGAAGCTTTCTTT